This TCR beta chain was sequenced during a study of cytomegalovirus exposure and HLA in healthy donors. In germline, CDR1 is SGDLS, CDR2 YYNGEE. The CDR3 covers 14 residues. V lost 0 bases to trimming and J lost 7 bases; unmatched junction nucleotides: 4. With 60 Vbeta and 13 Jbeta primers, the PCR was carried out. Assay used: immunoSEQ multiplex PCR; TCRdb lists only in-frame clones, some missing. The data hold some 120,000 clones, with 55% to 75% observed a single time. The clonotype comes from a man aged 25 to 40 in good health and CMV-seropositive. The rearrangement uses TRBV9 and TRBJ2-1, with 7 bases aligning to TRBD2. Sequencing input: PBMCs. CDR3 amino acids: CASSVGGLLNEQFF. In DNA, the CDR3 is TGTGCCAGCAGCGTAGGGGGACTATTGAATGAGCAGTTCTTC.